This T cell receptor (beta chain) was captured by sequencing in a study of T-cell memory formation after mild COVID-19. This CDR3 region has 11 residues. Germline CDR1 and CDR2: MNHEY and SVGAGI. TCRdb re-derived calls from the 5' RACE reads in MiXCR, one entry per CDR3 protein. The table records more than 450,000 distinct CDR3 sequences, about 20% of them present only once. Whole-study results and caveats: The study detected some responding clones in pre-infection memory, suggesting cross-reactive memory joined.

This clonotype was detected a few times. The antigen is not known. Sequence at one end of the junction differs from germline and may be a read error. This chain joins TRBV6-5 and TRBJ2-1; TRBD1 matches at 7 bases. What was sequenced was PBMCs or a T cell subset sorted from them (not recorded which). The sequence was obtained from an adult woman who had mild COVID-19 (a few samples of this study predate the infection). Cell type and time point are not known. This CDR3 is CASSRQGRVYF. The CDR3 region has the DNA TGTGCCAGCAGTCGACAGGGCCGGGTGTATTTC.